The table lists the clone carrying this T cell receptor beta chain with many counts. Method: immunoSEQ multiplex PCR; TCRdb's copy keeps in-frame clones and lacks some. The top ten clones hold around 16% of a sample with 75,000 to 100,000 clones, roughly 45% of them seen once. This CDR3 comprises 16 residues. Between the trimmed V and J ends, which lost 0 bases and 2 bases, there was a span of 8 bases. CDR1 and CDR2 from the germline V gene are MNHEY and SVGAGI. The sample comes from a study of shared clonotypes between healthy human individuals. Study summary: A couple of women and a few men aged 18 to 49 made up the donors.

The J gene is TRBJ2-6, the V gene TRBV6-5, with D hard to call. The receptor was isolated from a woman aged 40 to 50 in good health. Some clones in this sample may be carry-over from other donors' samples. Specimen: PBMCs. As DNA, the CDR3 is TGTGCCAGCAGTTACTCAGGTACTGCTGGGGCCAACGTCCTGACTTTC. Amino acid sequence: CASSYSGTAGANVLTF.